One T cell receptor beta chain is described in this entry. A read error may be the cause here, since a much bigger clone is one base away. This record belongs to a study of neurological immune-mediated disorders. The CDR3 consists of 13 residues. CDR1 and CDR2 (germline): WSHSY, SAAADI. Trimming left V 7 bases short and J 0 bases short, with 10 bases between. A 10-nucleotide random UMI tagged transcripts in template-switch 5'RACE cDNA synthesis. TCRdb independently ran MiXCR on the 5' RACE reads; one entry per CDR3 protein. The sample carries roughly 50,000 distinct CDR3 sequences, 12% recorded once. The gene calls are TRBV10-2 and TRBJ2-7; the D gene is possibly TRBD1 (5 bases). The source material was PBMCs. This clonotype was obtained from a woman between 55 and 75 years old with HTLV-1-associated myelopathy (HAM/TSP). CDR3 DNA sequence: TGCGCCAGCAATTGGCAGGGCTCCTACGAGCAGTACTTC. Protein: CASNWQGSYEQYF.